This is a list of T cell receptor beta chains from one sample in a study of shared clonotypes between healthy human individuals. Sequencing was performed with immunoSEQ multiplex PCR; in TCRdb, only in-frame clones are kept and a portion is missing. The sample lists around 550,000 clones; less than 96% were seen once. Sequencing was carried out using naive CD4+ T cells sorted from blood. The receptors were gathered from a woman in her 30s in good health. Both conserved end residues are part of each CDR3. D genes are given only for firm matches. Clone size is given for some rows only: seen once, a few or many times, or a class if the clone is expanded.

clone size	D gene	J gene	V gene	CDR3 protein	CDR3 DNA
NA	TRBD2	TRBJ2-1	TRBV7-2	CASTSSSGRHEQFF	TGTGCCAGCACGTCCTCTAGCGGGAGACATGAGCAGTTCTTC
NA	TRBD1	TRBJ1-1	TRBV28	CASLGGQGNTEAFF	TGTGCCAGCTTGGGGGGACAGGGGAACACTGAAGCTTTCTTT
NA	NA	TRBJ1-5	TRBV6-6	CASSYSTRGISQPQHF	TGTGCCAGCAGTTACTCGACCAGGGGAATAAGTCAGCCCCAGCATTTT
once	NA	TRBJ1-1	TRBV10-2	CASSEFVLQDVNTEAFF	TGCGCCAGCAGTGAGTTTGTACTTCAGGACGTGAACACTGAAGCTTTCTTT
NA	NA	TRBJ1-3	TRBV18	CASSPPGSLPGNTIYF	TGTGCCAGCTCCCCCCCGGGCAGCCTCCCTGGAAACACCATATATTTT
NA	NA	TRBJ2-7	TRBV28	CASTPPWANSYEQYF	TGTGCCAGCACCCCTCCCTGGGCGAATTCCTACGAGCAGTACTTC
NA	TRBD2	TRBJ2-2	TRBV28	CASSGLAVGRSTGELFF	TGTGCCAGCAGTGGCCTAGCGGTGGGGAGATCCACCGGGGAGCTGTTTTTT
NA	TRBD1	TRBJ2-7	TRBV10-2	CASLSAGGIYEQYF	TGCGCCAGCCTTTCGGCAGGGGGCATTTACGAGCAGTACTTC
NA	NA	TRBJ2-1	TRBV5-1	CASSLVAGAVGNEQFF	TGCGCCAGCAGCTTGGTGGCAGGGGCCGTCGGCAATGAGCAGTTCTTC
NA	NA	TRBJ2-7	TRBV5-6	CASSRPGHATYEQYF	TGTGCCAGCAGTCGTCCGGGACACGCAACCTACGAGCAGTACTTC
NA	TRBD2	TRBJ2-1	TRBV7-2	CASRPGTSGRGEQFF	TGTGCCAGCAGACCCGGGACTAGCGGGAGAGGTGAGCAGTTCTTC
NA	NA	TRBJ2-7	TRBV7-9	CASSFRDSKGYEQYF	TGTGCCAGCAGCTTCCGGGACTCGAAAGGTTACGAGCAGTACTTC
NA	NA	TRBJ1-4	TRBV5-1	CASSPGTWATNEKLFF	TGCGCCAGCAGCCCAGGGACTTGGGCAACTAATGAAAAACTGTTTTTT
NA	NA	TRBJ1-2	TRBV5-1	CASSLGPENYGYTF	TGCGCCAGCAGCTTGGGACCAGAAAACTATGGCTACACCTTC
NA	NA	TRBJ2-7	TRBV15	CATSRGAGTVSYEQYF	TGTGCCACCAGCAGAGGCGCCGGGACGGTCTCCTACGAGCAGTACTTC
NA	NA	TRBJ1-5	TRBV9	CASSVEGGSNQPQHF	TGTGCCAGCAGCGTAGAAGGGGGTAGCAATCAGCCCCAGCATTTT
NA	NA	TRBJ2-5	TRBV10-3	CAVQGRDRETQYF	TGTGCCGTACAGGGGCGGGATAGAGAGACCCAGTACTTC
NA	TRBD2	TRBJ2-3	TRBV2	CASMEGGGTDTQYF	TGTGCCAGCATGGAGGGAGGGGGCACAGATACGCAGTATTTT
NA	NA	TRBJ1-2	TRBV6-5	CASNIGQFKGYTF	TGTGCCAGCAACATAGGACAGTTTAAAGGCTACACCTTC
NA	NA	TRBJ2-3	TRBV18	CASSPGVGDTQYF	TGTGCCAGCTCACCAGGGGTTGGAGATACGCAGTATTTT